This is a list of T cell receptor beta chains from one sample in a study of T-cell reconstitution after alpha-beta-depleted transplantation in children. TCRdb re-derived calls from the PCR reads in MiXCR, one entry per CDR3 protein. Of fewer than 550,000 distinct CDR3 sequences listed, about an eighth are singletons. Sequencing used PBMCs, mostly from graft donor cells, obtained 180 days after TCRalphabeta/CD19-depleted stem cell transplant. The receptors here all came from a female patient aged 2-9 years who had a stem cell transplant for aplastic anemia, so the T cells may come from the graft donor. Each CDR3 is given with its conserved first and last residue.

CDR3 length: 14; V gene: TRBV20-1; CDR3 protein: CSAQDVAGQNTQYF
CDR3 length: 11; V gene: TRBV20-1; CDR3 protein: CSAVAHYEQFF
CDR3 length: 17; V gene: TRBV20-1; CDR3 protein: CSAPPIDGRGTTDTQYF
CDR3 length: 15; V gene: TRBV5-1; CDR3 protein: CASSEGQGGNYGYTF
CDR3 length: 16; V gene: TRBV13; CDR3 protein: CASSAGPRRVYNEQFF
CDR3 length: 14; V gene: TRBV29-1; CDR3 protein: CSVGAGTSYNEQFF
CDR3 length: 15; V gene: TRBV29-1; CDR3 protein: CSVTSGGSSYNEQFF
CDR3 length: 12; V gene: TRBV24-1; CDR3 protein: CATSGQSETQYF
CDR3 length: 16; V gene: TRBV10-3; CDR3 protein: CAISEMGLAGGLGQFF
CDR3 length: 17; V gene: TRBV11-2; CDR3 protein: CASSHPGLAGVGNEQFF
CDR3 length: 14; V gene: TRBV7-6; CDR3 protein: CASSFSDSSYEQYF
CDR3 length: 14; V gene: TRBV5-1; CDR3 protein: CASSWDKENSPLHF
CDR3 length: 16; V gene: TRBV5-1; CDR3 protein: CASSLSGRLTNEKLFF
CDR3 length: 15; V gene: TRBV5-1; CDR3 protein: CASSYRRAGTDTQYF
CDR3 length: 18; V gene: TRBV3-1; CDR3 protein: CASSQAVARAAGANVLTF
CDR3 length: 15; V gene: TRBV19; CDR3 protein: CASSSWTSPGETQYF
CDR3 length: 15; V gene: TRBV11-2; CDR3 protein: CASSLDVNSYNEQFF
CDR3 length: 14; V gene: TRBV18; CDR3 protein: CASSPQRGKETQYF
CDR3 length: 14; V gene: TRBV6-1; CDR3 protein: CASSGGTEAGELFF
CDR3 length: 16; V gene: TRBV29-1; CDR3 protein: CSVEGLAGGPSNEQFF
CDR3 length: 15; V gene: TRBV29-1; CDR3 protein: CSAADREGPIHEQYF
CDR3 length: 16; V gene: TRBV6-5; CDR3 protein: CASSYGVAGVQETQYF
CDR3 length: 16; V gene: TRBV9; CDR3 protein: CASSVPPDTWDGEAFF
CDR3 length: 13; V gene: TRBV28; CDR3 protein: CASSSLAPDTQYF
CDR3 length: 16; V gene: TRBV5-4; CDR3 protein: CASSLSDRAGANVLTF
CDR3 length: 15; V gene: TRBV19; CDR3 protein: CASSPSHQGNTEAFF
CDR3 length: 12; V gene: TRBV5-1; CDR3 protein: CASSLTKGGYTF
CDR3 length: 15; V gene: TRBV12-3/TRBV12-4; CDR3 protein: CASSPRQGAYTEAFF
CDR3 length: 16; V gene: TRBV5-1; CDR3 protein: CASSLGMGQGAFEQFF
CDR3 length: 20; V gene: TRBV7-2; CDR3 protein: CASSLAPGTSGSKNTGELFF
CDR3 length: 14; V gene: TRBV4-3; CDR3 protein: CASSQQQGRDEQYF
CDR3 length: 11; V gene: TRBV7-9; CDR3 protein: CASSPGTVSTF
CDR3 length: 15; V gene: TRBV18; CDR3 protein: CASSPIRDVNEKLFF
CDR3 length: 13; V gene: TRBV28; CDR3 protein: CASSLYGSYEQYF
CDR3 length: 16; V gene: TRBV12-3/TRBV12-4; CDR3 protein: CASSGPTGLSNTEAFF
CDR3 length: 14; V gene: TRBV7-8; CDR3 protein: CASSTHRGSDGYTF
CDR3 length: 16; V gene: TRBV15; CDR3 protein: CATSRDRNRDYNEQFF